This entry lists 25 T cell receptor beta chains sequenced from one sample in a study of post-analysis software for immune sequencing data. General observations from the study: Relative to controls, patients had 4 or 5 TRBV segments at higher frequency, with TRBV5-6, TRBV5-1 and TRBV20-1 among these.

Sequencing libraries made from TCR beta cDNA carried unique molecular identifiers. TCRdb analysed the PCR reads with MiXCR anew, one entry per CDR3 protein. The sample shows under 900,000 distinct CDR3 sequences, approximately 53% of them seen only once. Their recognized antigens are unknown. Sequenced material: blood. The receptors here all came from a girl between 10 and 17 years old with multiple sclerosis.

The chain links TRBV4-2 to TRBJ2-5, with 10 nucleotides matching TRBD2. Trimming took 3 bases from V and 5 from J; bases not matched to a gene: 6. In germline, CDR1 is LGHNA, CDR2 YNFKEQ. CDR3 length: 15 residues. Here the CDR3 reads CASSHERGGLETQYF. CDR3 DNA: TGTGCCAGCAGCCATGAGCGGGGGGGCTTGGAGACCCAGTACTTC.

V usage is TRBV18 and J usage is TRBJ2-4, with 11 bases identical to TRBD2. The J call is in doubt because the DNA end fits TRBJ2-7 better. The CDR3 is 17 residues long. Per the germline V gene, CDR1 is KGHSH and CDR2 is LQKENI. DNA of the CDR3: TGTGCCAGCTCAAAATCTATAGCGGGAGGGAAGACCTACGAGCAGTACTTC. Its translation: CASSKSIAGGKTYEQYF.

This clonotype was counted only a few times. The chain has TRBV20-1 and TRBJ2-5, with 11 bases fitting TRBD2. V shed 1 base and J 5 bases; nucleotides not matched to a gene: 9. CDR3 length: 16 residues. Per germline, CDR1 DFQATT and CDR2 SNEGSKA (reference sequence). DNA for the CDR3: TGCAGTGCTAGAGCGTCTAGCGGGAGGAGGGAGGAGACCCAGTACTTC. Translated, it gives CSARASSGRREETQYF.

This sequence joins TRBV29-1 and TRBJ1-2; 8 bases match TRBD1. V shed 1 base, J shed 7 bases, and the junction held 5 bases outside the gene matches. The CDR3 contains 13 residues. Germline assignment: CDR1 SQVTM and CDR2 ANQGSEA. CDR3 sequence: CSVEGTGQLGYTF. In DNA form, the CDR3 reads TGCAGCGTTGAAGGGACAGGGCAACTTGGCTACACCTTC.

This chain links TRBV5-1 with TRBJ2-3; D unresolved. Trimming removed 0 bases from V and 2 bases from J, with 7 bases in between. Germline V gene lookup returns CDR1 SGHRS and CDR2 YFSETQ. The CDR3 is 14 amino acids. CDR3 protein: CASSLALYTDTQYF. The CDR3 region has the DNA TGCGCCAGCAGCTTGGCTCTGTACACAGATACGCAGTATTTT.

V gene TRBV2 combines with J gene TRBJ1-2, with 7 bases lining up with TRBD1. CDR3 length equals 15 residues. The junction had 13 bases not matched to a gene; V was cut back by 5 bases and J by 7 bases. The V gene's germline CDR1 is SNHLY and CDR2 FYNNEI. CDR3 residues: CASSSRDSGSVGYTF. CDR3 nucleotides: TGTGCCAGCAGTTCCCGGGACAGCGGGAGCGTTGGCTACACCTTC.

This clonotype occurred a few times. The gene calls are TRBV20-1 and TRBJ2-5, with TRBD2 matching 9 bases. The CDR3 has 16 amino acids. Trimming took 4 bases from V and 1 from J; bases not matched to a gene: 10. Germline V gene sequence: CDR1 DFQATT, CDR2 SNEGSKA (reference sequence). The CDR3 region is CSATGASGAIQETQYF. For the CDR3, the DNA is TGCAGTGCTACCGGGGCTAGCGGGGCTATCCAAGAGACCCAGTACTTC.

This clonotype was seen only a few times. J is TRBJ2-7 and V is TRBV29-1, with D uncertain. V was shortened by 8 bases and J by 0 bases, with 11 bases between the two germline ends. The CDR3 contains 12 residues. Germline-derived CDR1 and CDR2 are SQVTM and ANQGSEA. CDR3 region: CSSPTCSYEQYF. CDR3 coding DNA: TGCAGCTCCCCGACCTGCTCCTACGAGCAGTACTTC.

This sequence joins TRBV12-3 or TRBV12-4 and TRBJ2-3; D ambiguous. The CDR3 has 16 amino acids. V was clipped by 2 bases and J by 0 bases, with 12 bases between them. The CDR3 DNA reads as TGTGCCAGCAGTTTAAGTGTCAGCCCCAGCACAGATACGCAGTATTTT. It codes for CASSLSVSPSTDTQYF.

This clonotype was recorded a few times. V usage is TRBV10-3 and J usage is TRBJ2-4; D is undetermined. CDR1 is ENHRY, CDR2 SYGVKD, per germline. The length of the CDR3 is 16 residues. Trimming shortened V by 0 bases and J by 0 bases, and 9 bases separated the two germline ends. In DNA form, the CDR3 reads TGTGCCATCAGTGAGTCACCCACTATAGCCAAAAACATTCAGTACTTC. Protein: CAISESPTIAKNIQYF.

The chain combines TRBV5-1 with TRBJ2-7; TRBD2 matches at 8 bases. Germline assignment: CDR1 SGHRS and CDR2 YFSETQ. The CDR3 runs to 15 residues. V was clipped by 2 bases and J by 1 base; unmatched bases: 5. CDR3 region: CASSLAGVRSYEQYF. The CDR3 DNA reads as TGCGCCAGCAGCTTAGCGGGAGTGAGGTCCTACGAGCAGTACTTC.

The rearrangement joins TRBV7-9 to TRBJ2-7; D could derive from TRBD1 or TRBD2 (6 bases each). The J call may be mistaken, given a closer DNA end match to TRBJ2-1. Looked up from germline, CDR1 is SEHNR and CDR2 is FQNEAQ (reference sequence). The CDR3 has 14 amino acids. Here the CDR3 DNA reads TGTGCCAGCAGCTTATTGGGGGGCAAAAATGAGCAGTTCTTC. It encodes CASSLLGGKNEQFF.

The chain employs TRBV14 and TRBJ2-1; 10 bases match TRBD2. Germline V lookup: CDR1 SGHDN, CDR2 FVKESK. J gave up 0 bases and V 5 bases, and 4 bases lay outside the gene matches. This CDR3 is built from 16 residues. The chain's CDR3 is CASSTGLAISYNEQFF. As DNA, the CDR3 is TGTGCCAGCAGCACGGGACTAGCGATCTCCTACAATGAGCAGTTCTTC.

The V and J genes are TRBV6-5 and TRBJ2-1; D perhaps matches TRBD2 (6 bases). The CDR3 runs to 14 residues. V lost 6 bases to trimming and J lost 6 bases, with 15 bases between them. The germline V gene has CDR1 MNHEY and CDR2 SVGAGI. For the CDR3, the DNA is TGTGCCAGCAGATTCGACTTGGGGGGCAATGAGCAGTTCTTC. Translation: CASRFDLGGNEQFF.

This chain uses TRBV7-3 with TRBJ2-7, with 8 bases aligning to TRBD2. The end of the DNA is better explained by TRBJ2-5, so the J call may be wrong. The germline CDR1 and CDR2 sequences are SGHTA and FQGTGA. The CDR3 runs to 13 residues. The CDR3 here is CASSSGGFETQYF. In nucleotides, the CDR3 is TGTGCCAGCAGCTCGGGGGGGTTTGAGACCCAGTACTTC.

The chain has TRBV5-5 and TRBJ2-7; TRBD1 agrees at 7 bases. Per the germline V gene, CDR1 is SGHKS and CDR2 is YYEKEE (reference sequence). The CDR3 has 16 amino acids. V dropped 0 bases and J dropped 0; count of bases not matched to a gene: 6. DNA of the CDR3: TGTGCCAGCAGCTTGGAACAGGGGATTAGCTCCTACGAGCAGTACTTC. It translates to CASSLEQGISSYEQYF.

This clonotype was picked up one time. The chain joins TRBV20-1 to TRBJ2-7; possible D gene TRBD2, 6 bases. The CDR3 is 12 residues long. The V and J ends lost 7 bases and 3 bases respectively, with 13 bases between them. Germline V lookup: CDR1 DFQATT, CDR2 SNEGSKA (reference sequence). The CDR3 DNA is TGCAGTGGACACGGGAGTCACTACGAGCAGTACTTC. Translating gives CSGHGSHYEQYF.

This clonotype was counted a few times. The V and J genes are TRBV29-1 and TRBJ2-7; the D gene is possibly TRBD1 (6 bases). The CDR3 extends over 13 amino acids. Trimming took 3 bases from V and 0 from J, leaving 9 bases between them. Germline V gives CDR1 SQVTM, CDR2 ANQGSEA. Written as DNA, the CDR3 is TGCAGCGTTGATCAGGGGAGCTCCTACGAGCAGTACTTC. It specifies CSVDQGSSYEQYF.

This clonotype is a singleton in its sample. The chain uses TRBV3-1 and TRBJ2-3; D is unresolved. Germline-derived CDR1 and CDR2 are LGHDT and YNNKEL (reference sequence). V lost 8 bases and J lost 8, with 11 bases in between. The CDR3 sequence is 11 residues long. In DNA form, the CDR3 reads TGTGCCAGCCAGGATTCTCGTACGCAGTATTTT. It specifies CASQDSRTQYF.

This chain joins TRBV7-9 and TRBJ1-2, with a weak D call TRBD1 (5 bases). Germline lookup yields CDR1 SEHNR and CDR2 FQNEAQ (reference sequence). The CDR3 loop spans 14 amino acids. V was shortened by 4 bases and J by 4 bases, with 13 bases between the two germline ends. The CDR3 reads CASSYGATSYGYTF. Written as DNA, the CDR3 is TGTGCCAGCAGCTACGGGGCGACGAGCTATGGCTACACCTTC.

This rearrangement joins TRBV6-5 to TRBJ2-1, with D hard to call. V was pared by 6 bases and J by 4 bases, with 4 bases between. This CDR3 has 11 amino acids. Germline CDR1 MNHEY, CDR2 SVGAGI. In nucleotides, the CDR3 is TGTGCCAGCAGAAAATACAATGAGCAGTTCTTC. Translation gives CASRKYNEQFF.

The V gene is TRBV5-1, the J gene TRBJ2-7; possible D gene TRBD1, 6 bases. This CDR3 is built from 15 residues. With 4 bases removed from V and 3 bases from J, the gap between germline ends came to 17 bases. Per the germline V gene, CDR1 is SGHRS and CDR2 is YFSETQ. The CDR3 DNA is TGCGCCAGCAGCCCTGGTTCCAGGGGCCACTACGAGCAGTACTTC. Protein: CASSPGSRGHYEQYF.

The V gene is TRBV15, the J gene TRBJ2-6; D gene unclear. The CDR3 runs 15 residues. Deletions cut 6 bases from V and 0 bases from J, with 9 bases between. Germline CDR1 is LNHNV and CDR2 is YYDKDF (reference sequence). DNA for the CDR3: TGTGCCACCAGGGAAACTTACTCTGGGGCCAACGTCCTGACTTTC. It encodes CATRETYSGANVLTF.

This rearrangement joins TRBV10-3 to TRBJ1-2; no clear D. The CDR3 covers 14 residues. Germline CDR1 reads ENHRY; CDR2 reads SYGVKD. Trimming cost V 4 bases and J 0 bases, with 9 bases left between them. The CDR3 DNA reads TGTGCCATCAGTGCGGAGGATCCTAACTATGGCTACACCTTC. As protein: CAISAEDPNYGYTF.

This clonotype was detected ten times or more. The chain couples TRBV24-1 to TRBJ2-3; 10 bases match TRBD2. Losses at the gene ends were 9 bases for V and 4 bases for J; bases not matched to a gene: 6. The CDR3 covers 14 residues. Germline V gene lookup returns CDR1 KGHDR and CDR2 SFDVKD. In nucleotides, the CDR3 is TGTGCCACCTCTAAGCGGGGGGGCCCAGATACGCAGTATTTT. Protein product: CATSKRGGPDTQYF.